The 16 T cell receptor beta chains reported below all come from one sample, sequenced in a study of blood T cell repertoires in COVID-19. Sequenced by immunoSEQ multiplex PCR; TCRdb stores in-frame clones only, minus some. This sample yields about 160,000 clones, of which around 85% are seen a single time; about 5.3% belongs to the top ten. The sample was PBMCs or T cells enriched from blood (not recorded which). These receptors were collected from a woman between 40 and 50 years old with acute COVID-19.

The gene calls are TRBV6-1 and TRBJ1-1; D is unresolved. The germline V and J ends were trimmed by 2 bases and 0 bases, with 13 bases remaining between them. Germline CDR1 is MNHNS and CDR2 is SASEGT. The CDR3 runs to 16 residues. The DNA of the CDR3 is TGTGCCAGCAGTGAATATGGGCAGCATCTGAACACTGAAGCTTTCTTT. Amino acid sequence: CASSEYGQHLNTEAFF.

CDR3 coding DNA: TGTGCCAGCAGCCAAGCTACAGGGAACTCCTACGAGCAGTACGTC. It specifies CASSQATGNSYEQYV. V is TRBV14 and J is TRBJ2-7, with D perhaps TRBD1 (6 bases). The CDR3 has 15 residues. Per the germline V gene, CDR1 is SGHDN and CDR2 is FVKESK. Trimming stripped 1 base from V and 0 bases from J, with 10 bases between.

This clone was recorded a few times. This chain connects TRBV19 to TRBJ1-2, with TRBD1 matching over 7 bases. Germline assignment: CDR1 LNHDA and CDR2 SQIVND (reference sequence). This CDR3 has 14 residues. V gave up 6 bases and J gave up 1 base; unmatched junction bases: 5. The CDR3 here is CASRTGPDNYGYTF. The CDR3 region has the DNA TGTGCCAGTAGGACAGGGCCGGATAACTATGGCTACACCTTC.

This rearrangement joins TRBV6-5 to TRBJ1-2, with 9 bases that match TRBD1. The germline V gene encodes CDR1 MNHEY and CDR2 SVGAGI. The CDR3 consists of 14 residues. With 6 bases clipped from V and 4 bases from J, the junction kept 6 bases outside the gene matches. The CDR3 sequence: CASSLGQGAYGYTF. The CDR3 DNA reads as TGTGCCAGCAGCCTGGGACAGGGAGCCTATGGCTACACCTTC.

The V gene is TRBV3-1 (or the pseudogene TRBV3-2), the J gene TRBJ2-1; D is perhaps TRBD1 (5 bases). Germline V gene sequence: CDR1 LGHDT, CDR2 YNNKEL (reference sequence). The CDR3 is 16 amino acids. V lost 3 bases and J lost 10, with 22 bases in between. CDR3 in DNA: TGTGCCAGCAGCCAGACGGCGCTGGATTGGGGCAAGGAGCAGTTCTTC. Protein product: CASSQTALDWGKEQFF.

This clone turned up a few times. The chain is built from TRBV19 and TRBJ2-2, with D tentatively TRBD2 (5 bases). Germline V gives CDR1 LNHDA, CDR2 SQIVND (reference sequence). CDR3 length: 14 residues. V lost 0 bases to trimming and J lost 5 bases, with 7 bases between them. The CDR3 reads CASSIERVTGELFF. In nucleotides, the CDR3 is TGTGCCAGTAGTATAGAGAGGGTAACCGGGGAGCTGTTTTTT.

The chain combines TRBV12-3 or TRBV12-4 with TRBJ1-2, with TRBD1 identical over 7 bases. The CDR3 contains 13 residues. V lost 3 bases to trimming and J lost 8 bases; unmatched junction nucleotides: 6. The CDR3 is CASSFRGQNGYTF. The CDR3 DNA follows: TGTGCCAGCAGTTTTAGGGGACAGAACGGCTACACCTTC.

The chain carries TRBV19 and TRBJ1-2; tentative D call: TRBD1 (6 bases). This CDR3 has 18 residues. Deletions cut 5 bases from V and 0 bases from J, with 22 bases between. CDR1 and CDR2 (germline): LNHDA, SQIVND (reference sequence). The chain's CDR3 is CASSRDPYTGYTNYGYTF. The CDR3 bases are TGTGCCAGTAGTCGAGACCCATACACAGGGTACACTAACTATGGCTACACCTTC.

This chain links TRBV28 with TRBJ2-6; D is perhaps TRBD2 (6 bases). There are 16 residues in the CDR3. V lost 7 bases and J 3 bases, leaving 16 bases between the germline ends. Germline CDR1 and CDR2: MDHEN and SYDVKM. CDR3 bases: TGTGCCAGCATGCCCCGGGGGTTGGGTGGGGCCAACGTCCTGACTTTC. It specifies CASMPRGLGGANVLTF.

The chain links TRBV29-1 to TRBJ1-2; 9 nucleotides align to TRBD1. V was pared by 6 bases and J by 7 bases, with 12 bases of the junction left unmatched. There are 14 residues in the CDR3. Germline CDR1 reads SQVTM; CDR2 reads ANQGSEA. DNA of the CDR3: TGCAGCGTGCCCTTCGGGACAGGGAGTGGTGGCTACACCTTC. This encodes CSVPFGTGSGGYTF.

CDR3 sequence: CASSPWDNQETQYF. In nucleotides, the CDR3 is TGTGCCAGCAGTCCGTGGGACAACCAAGAGACCCAGTACTTC. This chain connects TRBV27 to TRBJ2-5, with a weak D call TRBD1 (6 bases). Germline-derived CDR1 and CDR2 are MNHEY and SMNVEV (reference sequence). V was cut by 5 bases and J by 0 bases, with 10 bases left in between. CDR3 length equals 14 residues.

The rearrangement joins TRBV5-1 to TRBJ2-3, with D perhaps TRBD1 (6 bases). Trimming pared 4 bases from V and 1 base from J, leaving 16 bases between. The germline V gene encodes CDR1 SGHRS and CDR2 YFSETQ. The CDR3 consists of 16 residues. CDR3 sequence: CASSGTGTRGTDTQYF. The CDR3 coding sequence is TGCGCCAGCAGCGGCACCGGGACACGGGGCACAGATACGCAGTATTTT.

This clone was found many times. This chain connects TRBV9 to TRBJ2-7, with 7 positions matching TRBD1. The J segment lost 3 bases and the V segment lost 3 bases, leaving 6 bases of the junction unmatched. Germline-derived CDR1 and CDR2 are SGDLS and YYNGEE. The CDR3 runs 14 residues. The CDR3 nucleotides read TGTGCCAGCAGCGCACAGGGGCAGGTCTACGAGCAGTACTTC. Its protein product is CASSAQGQVYEQYF.

This clone was counted a single time. The rearrangement joins TRBV7-9 to TRBJ2-7, with TRBD2 matching over 7 bases. The CDR3 spans 14 residues. Trimming took 1 base from V and 0 from J; bases not matched to a gene: 0. From germline, CDR1 is SEHNR and CDR2 FQNEAQ (reference sequence). CDR3 protein: CASSLGTSSYEQYV. CDR3 bases: TGTGCCAGCAGCTTAGGGACTAGCTCCTACGAGCAGTACGTC.

The chain links TRBV3-1 (or the pseudogene TRBV3-2) to TRBJ2-1; 16 nucleotides match TRBD2. The CDR3 is 18 amino acids. CDR1 LGHDT and CDR2 YNNKEL come from the germline V gene (reference sequence). V lost 3 bases and J lost 1; bases outside the gene matches: 3. CDR3 in amino acids: CASSQGLAGGPSYNEQFF. CDR3 DNA sequence: TGTGCCAGCAGCCAGGGACTAGCGGGAGGGCCATCCTACAATGAGCAGTTCTTC.

This rearrangement joins TRBV20-1 to TRBJ2-4; D is undetermined. The ends were cut back, 3 bases at V and 2 bases at J, with 8 bases in the middle. CDR1 DFQATT and CDR2 SNEGSKA come from the germline V gene (reference sequence). The CDR3 length is 13 residues. The DNA for the CDR3 is TGCAGTGCTAGTTATAGCTCCAAAAACATTCAGTACTTC. Its protein product is CSASYSSKNIQYF.